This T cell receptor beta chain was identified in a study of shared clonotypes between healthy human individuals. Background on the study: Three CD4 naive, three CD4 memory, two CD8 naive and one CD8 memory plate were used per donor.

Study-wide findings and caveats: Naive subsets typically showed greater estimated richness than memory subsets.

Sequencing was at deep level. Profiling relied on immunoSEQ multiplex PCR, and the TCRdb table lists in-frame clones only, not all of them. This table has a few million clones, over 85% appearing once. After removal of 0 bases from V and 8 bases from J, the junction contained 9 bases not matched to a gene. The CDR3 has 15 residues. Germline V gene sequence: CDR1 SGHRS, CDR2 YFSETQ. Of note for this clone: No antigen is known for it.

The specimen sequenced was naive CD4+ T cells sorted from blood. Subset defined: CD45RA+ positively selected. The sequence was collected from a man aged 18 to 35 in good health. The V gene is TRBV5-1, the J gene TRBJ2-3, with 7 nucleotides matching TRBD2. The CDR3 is CASSLGRTSEATQYF. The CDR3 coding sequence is TGCGCCAGCAGCTTGGGGCGCACTAGCGAAGCTACGCAGTATTTT.